A single sample gave rise to the 2 T cell receptor beta chains below, sequenced in a study of shared T cell receptors in the human thymus. Some clones are missing from TCRdb's copy, which holds only in-frame ones; the method was immunoSEQ multiplex PCR. Of some 400,000 clones listed, over 90% are singletons. The specimen sequenced was thymocytes. These receptors were taken from a human donor.

The rearrangement links TRBV28 to TRBJ2-1; 7 bases match TRBD1. The CDR3 sequence is 13 residues long. Trimming at V came to 2 bases and at J to 11 bases, leaving 6 bases not matched to a gene. CDR1 and CDR2 from the germline V gene are MDHEN and SYDVKM. CDR3 residues: CASSLAGQVKQFF. CDR3 DNA: TGTGCCAGCAGTTTAGCTGGACAGGTTAAGCAGTTCTTC.

This chain links TRBV6-5 with TRBJ1-1, with D uncertain. V lost 4 bases and J 2 bases, leaving 11 bases between the germline ends. The CDR3 runs to 14 residues. Germline V CDR1 and CDR2: MNHEY, SVGAGI. CDR3 nucleotides: TGTGCCAGCAGTTTTCTCACAGATAACACTGAAGCTTTCTTT. Protein sequence: CASSFLTDNTEAFF.